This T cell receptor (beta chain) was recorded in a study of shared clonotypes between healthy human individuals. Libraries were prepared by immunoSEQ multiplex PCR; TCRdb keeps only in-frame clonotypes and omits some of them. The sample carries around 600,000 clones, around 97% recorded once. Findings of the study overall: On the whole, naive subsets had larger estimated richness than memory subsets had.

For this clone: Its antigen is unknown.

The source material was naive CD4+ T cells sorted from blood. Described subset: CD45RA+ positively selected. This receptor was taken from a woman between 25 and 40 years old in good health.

The CDR3 sequence is CASSLVAGGPVSKETQYF. Here the CDR3 DNA reads TGCGCCAGCAGCTTGGTGGCGGGAGGGCCAGTATCTAAAGAGACCCAGTACTTC. This chain connects TRBV5-1 to TRBJ2-5; 9 bases agree with TRBD2. The CDR3 contains 18 residues. Trimming cost V 0 bases and J 3 bases; bases outside gene matches: 12. Germline loops: CDR1 SGHRS, CDR2 YFSETQ.